This is a list of T cell receptor beta chains from one sample in a study of shared clonotypes between healthy human individuals. Some clones are missing from TCRdb's copy, which holds only in-frame ones; the method was immunoSEQ multiplex PCR. Among approximately 1,000,000 clones, about 72% were seen once, and the ten largest hold roughly 0.83%. The specimen sequenced was memory CD4+ T cells from PBMCs. The receptors come from a man aged 18 to 29 in good health. Some clones in this sample may be carry-over from other donors' samples. Both conserved end residues are part of each CDR3. A D gene is named only where the DNA matches it firmly. Clone size, where shown, is once, few, many, or a class for clones that have expanded.

>TRBJ2-7|TRBD1|TRBV4-1|-
TGCGCCAGGAGCCAAAAGCGGATGGCAGGGGGCAAGTACGAGCAGTACTTC
CARSQKRMAGGKYEQYF
>TRBJ1-2|TRBD1|TRBV30|-
TGTGCCTGGACTTCACTTACAGGGGTCACAAATGGCTACACCTTC
CAWTSLTGVTNGYTF
>TRBJ1-1|-|TRBV6-5|-
TGTGCCAGCAGTTACGCGGGTAACACTGAAGCTTTCTTT
CASSYAGNTEAFF
>TRBJ1-1|-|TRBV30|few
TGTGCCTGGGAACAGGGTACTGAAGCTTTCTTT
CAWEQGTEAFF
>TRBJ1-3|TRBD1|TRBV5-1|-
TGCGCCAGCAGCCCTATGGACAGGGTCGGAAACACCATATATTTT
CASSPMDRVGNTIYF
>TRBJ2-2|-|TRBV27|-
TGTGCCAGCACTAGGTCCCCATCGGGAACCGGGGAGCTGTTTTTT
CASTRSPSGTGELFF
>TRBJ2-2|-|TRBV5-4|-
TGTGCCAGCAGCTTAGGAGGCAGGGAGAACACCGGGGAGCTGTTTTTT
CASSLGGRENTGELFF
>TRBJ2-1|TRBD2|TRBV6-6|-
TGTGCCAGCAGTAGGACTAGCGGCTACAATGAGCAGTTCTTC
CASSRTSGYNEQFF
>TRBJ1-2|-|TRBV28|-
TGTGCCAGCAGTTCCCCCCAGGGAGGGAACTATGGCTACACCTTC
CASSSPQGGNYGYTF
>TRBJ2-7|-|TRBV7-9|-
TGTGCCAGCAGCCCACCGGGACGGATGTCCTACGAGCAGTACTTC
CASSPPGRMSYEQYF
>TRBJ2-2|-|TRBV5-1|few
TGCGCCAGCAGCCCTATGGACCCACGGGTTACCGGGGAGCTGTTTTTT
CASSPMDPRVTGELFF
>TRBJ2-1|TRBD2|TRBV4-2|-
TGTGCCAGCAGCCAGGCCTCGGGGGGGAATGAGCAGTTCTTC
CASSQASGGNEQFF
>TRBJ1-2|-|TRBV29-1|few
TGCAGCGCAGCGACAGGCGATAACTATGGCTACACCTTC
CSAATGDNYGYTF
>TRBJ1-2|TRBD1|TRBV27|-
TGTGCCAGCAGTTTCGATTACAGGGGAAACTATGGCTACACCTTC
CASSFDYRGNYGYTF
>TRBJ2-3|TRBD2|TRBV5-6|-
TGTGCCAGCAGTTACTCCGCGGGAGGGAGGGATACGCAGTATTTT
CASSYSAGGRDTQYF
>TRBJ1-1|-|TRBV6-5|-
TGTGCCAGCAGGTCGGGAGTAGTTGCCACTGAAGCTTTCTTT
CASRSGVVATEAFF
>TRBJ2-7|-|TRBV4-1|-
TGCGCCAGCAGCCCAAAGCGACTCTCATACGAGCAGTACTTC
CASSPKRLSYEQYF
>TRBJ2-5|TRBD1|TRBV5-1|-
TGCGCCAGCAGCCGATCGGGACAGGGCCAAGAGACCCAGTACTTC
CASSRSGQGQETQYF
>TRBJ2-2|TRBD1|TRBV19|-
TGTGCCAGTAGTTTTCTTAGGGGACAGGGAAGGACCGGGGAGCTGTTTTTT
CASSFLRGQGRTGELFF
>TRBJ2-5|TRBD2|TRBV9|once
TGTGCCAGCAGCCCCCCCCGGGGGACTAGCGGGAGTCTGAGGGAGACCCAGTACTTC
CASSPPRGTSGSLRETQYF
>TRBJ2-7|TRBD1|TRBV6-6|-
TGTGCCAGCAGTTACTATGGGACAGAGGGCGAGCAGTACTTC
CASSYYGTEGEQYF
>TRBJ2-3|-|TRBV11-1|once
TGTGCCAGCAGCCCCCGCTCCTTCAGCACAGATACGCAGTATTTT
CASSPRSFSTDTQYF
>TRBJ2-7|TRBD2|TRBV5-1|-
TGCGCCAGCAGCTCGATAGCGGGAGGGCCTCGGGTGGACGAGCAGTACTTC
CASSSIAGGPRVDEQYF
>TRBJ2-1|-|TRBV7-3|-
TGTGCCAGCAGCTTAATCGGGAGCGACAATGAGCAGTTCTTC
CASSLIGSDNEQFF
>TRBJ1-5|TRBD1|TRBV6-1|-
TGTGCCAGCAGGACAGGGCCTCTCAATCAGCCCCAGCATTTT
CASRTGPLNQPQHF
>TRBJ1-4|TRBD1|TRBV5-1|-
TGCGCCAGCAGGGGCTGGGACAGTCCCTCTGAAAAACTGTTTTTT
CASRGWDSPSEKLFF
>TRBJ1-2|TRBD1|TRBV28|-
TGTGCCAGCAGTTCGGGGACAGGGGGCCTCTATGGCTACACCTTC
CASSSGTGGLYGYTF
>TRBJ2-3|-|TRBV28|-
TGTGCCAGCAGTTCGGTTAGCACAGATACGCAGTATTTT
CASSSVSTDTQYF
>TRBJ1-1|-|TRBV5-1|-
TGCGCCAGCAGCTTGTTGGGCAGTCGAAACACTGAAGCTTTCTTT
CASSLLGSRNTEAFF
>TRBJ2-3|-|TRBV14|-
TGTGCCAGCAGCCCCCAGGTAGACCCTACAGATACGCAGTATTTT
CASSPQVDPTDTQYF
>TRBJ1-2|-|TRBV7-9|-
TGTGCCAGCAGCCTTGCTAGTGCTCGTGGCTACACCTTC
CASSLASARGYTF
>TRBJ2-7|TRBD1|TRBV2|few
TGTGCCAGCAGTGGACAGGGTTACGAGCAGTACTTC
CASSGQGYEQYF
>TRBJ1-2|-|TRBV28|once
TGTGCCAGCAGCAAACAGGGAATCTATGGCTACACCTTC
CASSKQGIYGYTF
>TRBJ1-2|-|TRBV7-2|once
TGTGCCAGCAGCTTAATTGGGGTAGGGGCTGGCTACACCTTC
CASSLIGVGAGYTF
>TRBJ2-5|-|TRBV7-2|once
TGTGCCAGCACCAGAGCGGGTACTCAAGAGACCCAGTACTTC
CASTRAGTQETQYF
>TRBJ2-3|TRBD2|TRBV25-1|-
TGTGCCAGCAGTGATATTACTAGCGGGAGGGGAGATACGCAGTATTTT
CASSDITSGRGDTQYF
>TRBJ2-3|-|TRBV2|-
TGTGCCAGCAGTGTTCAGCCGAGCACAGATACGCAGTATTTT
CASSVQPSTDTQYF
>TRBJ1-1|-|TRBV30|-
TGTGCCTGGACCGTCGGAGTGGTGGCTTTCTTT
CAWTVGVVAFF
>TRBJ1-4|-|TRBV5-4|-
TGTGCCAGCAGCTTGAAGGGCGAGGGAAAACTGTTTTTT
CASSLKGEGKLFF
>TRBJ2-5|-|TRBV20-1|few
TGCAGTGCTGGGGGTGGAGGTGCTAAGTACTTC
CSAGGGGAKYF
>TRBJ1-1|-|TRBV6-5|once
TGTGCCAGCAGACTCGGACAGTTCACTGAAGCTTTCTTT
CASRLGQFTEAFF
>TRBJ2-1|-|TRBV1|many
TGCACCAGCAGCCAAGTGCGACTAGCGGGAGTAAATGAGCAGTTCTTC
CTSSQVRLAGVNEQFF
>TRBJ2-5|TRBD2|TRBV6-7|-
TGTGCCAGCAGTAGTCATAGCGGGAGGGCCGGTGTAGGGACCCAGTACTTC
CASSSHSGRAGVGTQYF
>TRBJ2-5|-|TRBV4-2|-
TGTGCCAGCAGCCATCCGTGGTCGGAGACCCAGTACTTC
CASSHPWSETQYF
>TRBJ1-3|-|TRBV5-4|-
TGTGCCAGCAGCCGTAGTGGGACCTCTGGAAACACCATATATTTT
CASSRSGTSGNTIYF
>TRBJ1-5|-|TRBV5-1|once
TGCGCCAGCAGCTTGGATGAGGGGGTGCAGCCCCAGCATTTT
CASSLDEGVQPQHF
>TRBJ2-1|TRBD2|TRBV5-4|-
TGTGCCAGCAGCCTACTAGCGGGAGTAGGAGTGCAGTTCTTC
CASSLLAGVGVQFF
>TRBJ2-2|TRBD1|TRBV9|-
TGTGCCAGCAGCACCCGGACAGGGGGTAACGGGGAGCTGTTTTTT
CASSTRTGGNGELFF
>TRBJ2-7|TRBD2|TRBV30|-
TGTGCCTGGAGCCCACGGGGGGGAGGTGACGAGCAGTACTTC
CAWSPRGGGDEQYF
>TRBJ1-6|TRBD1|TRBV2|-
TGTGCCAGCAGTCAGCAGGGGGATAATTCACCCCTCCACTTT
CASSQQGDNSPLHF
>TRBJ1-5|TRBD1|TRBV7-6|-
TGTGCCAGCAGCGTCGGGACAGGGGGCCCCAATCAGCCCCAGCATTTT
CASSVGTGGPNQPQHF
>TRBJ2-2|TRBD2|TRBV27|-
TGTGCCAGCAGTCCGGTTATACTAGCGGGAGGGCCCGGGGAGCTGTTTTTT
CASSPVILAGGPGELFF
>TRBJ2-1|TRBD2|TRBV5-1|-
TGCGCCAGCAGCCGGATAGGAGCGGGAGGGGGCAATGAGCAGTTCTTC
CASSRIGAGGGNEQFF
>TRBJ1-4|TRBD1|TRBV28|-
TGTGCCAGCAGCCCAGGACAGGGGGAATTTGAAAAACTGTTTTTT
CASSPGQGEFEKLFF
>TRBJ2-2|-|TRBV28|-
TGTGCCAGCAGCGAGCTGAGCGGGGAGCTGTTTTTT
CASSELSGELFF
>TRBJ1-5|-|TRBV7-9|-
TGTGCCAGCAGCTTAGTGAGAGGCCCAAGGGGGCAGCCCCAGCATTTT
CASSLVRGPRGQPQHF
>TRBJ1-3|-|TRBV18|-
TGTGCCAGCTCACCACGGAGGGACCGAACCTTTTCTGGAAACACCATATATTTT
CASSPRRDRTFSGNTIYF
>TRBJ2-2|-|TRBV5-1|once
TGCGCCAGCAGCGTCCGGGTCCAATCGAACACCGGGGAGCTGTTTTTT
CASSVRVQSNTGELFF